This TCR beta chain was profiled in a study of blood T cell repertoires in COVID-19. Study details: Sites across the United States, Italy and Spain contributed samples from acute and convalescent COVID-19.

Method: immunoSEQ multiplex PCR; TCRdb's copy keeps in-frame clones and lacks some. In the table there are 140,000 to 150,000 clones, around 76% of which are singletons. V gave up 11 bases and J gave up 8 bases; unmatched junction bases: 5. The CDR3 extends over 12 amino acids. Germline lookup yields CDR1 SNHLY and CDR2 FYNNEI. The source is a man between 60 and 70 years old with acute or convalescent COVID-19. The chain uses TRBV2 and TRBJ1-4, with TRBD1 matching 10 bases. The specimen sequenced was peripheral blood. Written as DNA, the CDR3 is TGTGCCGGGAAGACAGGGGGCGAAAAACTGTTTTTT. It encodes CAGKTGGEKLFF.